Listed here are 14 T cell receptor beta chains from one sample, sequenced in a study of Graves' ophthalmopathy and Graves' hyperthyroidism (dated by TCRdb to the late 2010s). Sequencing took place on an Illumina HiSeq 2000. TCR beta CDR3 regions were amplified from RNA transcripts for repertoire sequencing. A first-round RT-PCR used HTBI primers with the Qiagen OneStep RT-PCR kit, followed by a second-round multiplex PCR, size selection and purification. TCRdb passed the public sequencing reads through fastp at Q25 and MiXCR, retaining productive beta sequences. Here each entry gathers all rows of one CDR3 protein and keeps the most common genes and DNA. The table for this sample lists around 1.1 million distinct CDR3 sequences; less than 45% of them were counted only once. The ten largest clones represent approximately 10% of the sample. The sequenced sample was peripheral blood or thyroid tissue (not recorded which). Receptors were obtained from an adult man with Graves' hyperthyroidism.

This clonotype was counted at least ten times. The V gene is TRBV12-3 or TRBV12-4, the J gene TRBJ1-2; a possible D gene is TRBD1 (5 bases). The CDR3 extends over 11 amino acids. With 6 bases removed from V and 7 bases from J, the gap between germline ends came to 9 bases. For the CDR3, the DNA is TGTGCCAGCAGAATCGGGACTGGCTACACCTTC. The encoded protein is CASRIGTGYTF.

This clonotype showed up many times. The chain uses TRBV29-1 and TRBJ1-6; D might be TRBD1 (6 bases). The CDR3 totals 17 residues. The germline V gene encodes CDR1 SQVTM and CDR2 ANQGSEA. Trimming stripped 0 bases from V and 0 bases from J, with 12 bases between. CDR3 in DNA: TGCAGCGTTGAAGATCTAACAGGGAGCTCCTATAATTCACCCCTCCACTTT. Its protein product is CSVEDLTGSSYNSPLHF.

The chain links TRBV10-3 to TRBJ2-7; maybe TRBD1 (7 bases). CDR1 is ENHRY and CDR2 is SYGVKD in the germline V gene. The CDR3 has 16 residues. V shed 2 bases and J shed 3 bases, with 17 bases lying between them. In DNA, the CDR3 is TGTGCCATCAGTGAGACCGACAGGGAGGTTCTCTACGAGCAGTACTTC. Translation: CAISETDREVLYEQYF.

The sample holds a few counts of this clonotype. A much larger clone lies a single base off, so this may be a read error. V usage is TRBV7-8 and J usage is TRBJ1-5, with TRBD1 identical over 7 bases. The CDR3 is 14 amino acids. Trimming removed 4 bases from V and 16 bases from J; junction bases left unmatched: 16. Looked up from germline, CDR1 is SGHVS and CDR2 is FQNEAQ. DNA of the CDR3: TGTGCCAGCAGCTCGGATTTGGGCGGACAGGAATTACATTTT. Protein sequence: CASSSDLGGQELHF.

The chain recombines TRBV30 with TRBJ1-2; D unclear. There are 13 residues in the CDR3. The V and J ends lost 8 bases and 2 bases respectively, with 15 bases between them. Germline lookup yields CDR1 GTSNPN and CDR2 SVGIG (reference sequence). CDR3 region: CAGLLSQNYGYTF. The CDR3 DNA follows: TGTGCCGGGCTCCTGAGCCAAAACTATGGCTACACCTTC.

This clonotype was recorded at least ten times. DNA of the CDR3: TGTGCCAGCAGCCCTCGGACTAGCGGGGCCTACGAGCAGTACTTC. Translating gives CASSPRTSGAYEQYF. The genes are TRBV2 and TRBJ2-7; 12 nucleotides agree with TRBD2. This CDR3 spans 15 amino acids. The J segment lost 2 bases and the V segment lost 6 bases, leaving 5 bases of the junction unmatched. Germline CDR1 is SNHLY and CDR2 is FYNNEI.

As to this clonotype: Possible read error: a much larger clone is one base away. The chain links TRBV20-1 to TRBJ1-3; perhaps TRBD1 as D (6 bases). The CDR3 extends over 13 amino acids. Per germline, CDR1 DFQATT and CDR2 SNEGSKA (reference sequence). The CDR3 coding sequence is TGCGGTGCTAGGGGGGTGGCTGGAAACACCATATATTTT. Protein: CGARGVAGNTIYF.

The CDR3 loop reads CSVQGLADTQYF. CDR3 bases: TGCAGTGTTCAAGGGCTCGCAGATACGCAGTATTTT. The V gene is TRBV20-1, the J gene TRBJ2-3, with no clear D. The germline CDR1 and CDR2 sequences are DFQATT and SNEGSKA (reference sequence). This CDR3 comprises 12 residues. V was cut by 7 bases and J by 4 bases, with 12 bases left in between.

Comments on this clonotype: Because the CDR3 is missing its conserved closing phenylalanine or tryptophan, this is likely a read error. Because the CDR3's place on the DNA is in doubt, the DNA is left out and the CDR3 is given as listed by TCRdb. The chain has TRBV24-1 and TRBJ2-5. The CDR3 numbers 9 amino acids, ends counted. CDR1 KGHDR and CDR2 SFDVKD come from the germline V gene. This CDR3 reads CATGRGTNT.

This clonotype has more than one count but fewer than ten. J is TRBJ2-2 and V is TRBV5-1; tentatively, D is TRBD1 (5 bases). V was pared by 3 bases and J by 3 bases, with 12 bases between. The germline V gene encodes CDR1 SGHRS and CDR2 YFSETQ. There are 15 residues in the CDR3. The CDR3 nucleotides are TGCGCCAGCAGCTCGACCGTCAGGGACACCGGGGAGCTGTTTTTT. This codes for CASSSTVRDTGELFF.

In this sample, this clonotype turned up a few times. The chain links TRBV2 to TRBJ2-2; TRBD2 matches at 8 bases. V shed 3 bases, J shed 6 bases, and the junction held 0 bases outside the gene matches. CDR3 length equals 13 residues. Germline assignment: CDR1 SNHLY and CDR2 FYNNEI. DNA for the CDR3: TGTGCCAGCAGTGACGGGGGGGCCGGGGAGCTGTTTTTT. Translating gives CASSDGGAGELFF.

This clonotype was picked up a small number of times. In DNA, the CDR3 is TGTGCCAGCACCCCGGACAGGGGAATAGATAACTATGGCTACACCTTC. The encoded protein is CASTPDRGIDNYGYTF. V usage is TRBV7-2 and J usage is TRBJ1-2, with TRBD1 matching 9 bases. Per the germline V gene, CDR1 is SGHTA and CDR2 is FQGNSA. Trimming removed 7 bases from V and 1 base from J; junction bases left unmatched: 10. The CDR3 contains 16 residues.

The chain recombines TRBV3-1 with TRBJ1-3; 8 nucleotides agree with TRBD1. The CDR3 length is 16 residues. V trimming: 1 base; J trimming: 2 bases; junction bases outside the gene matches: 4. Germline CDR1 LGHDT, CDR2 YNNKEL (reference sequence). The DNA for the CDR3 is TGTGCCAGCAGCCAAGCTGGACAGGGAACTGGAAACACCATATATTTT. Translation gives CASSQAGQGTGNTIYF.

Worth noting for this clonotype: Germline and junction disagree at one end, which may indicate a read error. This chain links TRBV7-9 with TRBJ2-7, with D hard to call. Germline CDR1 SEHNR, CDR2 FQNEAQ (reference sequence). The CDR3 sequence is 14 residues long. Here the CDR3 reads CASKGNGDPYEQYF. CDR3 DNA: TGCGCCAGCAAAGGAAATGGCGATCCCTACGAGCAGTACTTC.